This TCR beta chain was captured by sequencing in a study of cytomegalovirus exposure and HLA in healthy donors. Study-level points and caveats: TCR beta V segments were, for the most part, productive about 87% or about 30% of the time in an earlier analysis. After further analysis at a later stage, around 17,000 TCR beta sequences were associated with HLA alleles at 0.05 false discovery rate.

PCR employed 60 Vbeta and 13 Jbeta primers. Measured with immunoSEQ multiplex PCR; TCRdb has only the in-frame clones, and not every one. The table lists roughly 190,000 clones, about four fifths of them singletons. As concerns this clone: The target antigen is unknown.

This CDR3 contains 16 residues. V lost 4 bases and J 5 bases, leaving 19 bases between the germline ends. The germline V gene encodes CDR1 SGHRS and CDR2 YFSETQ. This sequence joins TRBV5-1 and TRBJ2-1; tentative D call: TRBD2 (7 bases). The TCR comes from a female donor in good health and CMV-seronegative. The sample taken for sequencing was PBMCs. CDR3 in amino acids: CASSPTPGRGNNEQFF. In nucleotides, the CDR3 is TGCGCCAGCAGCCCAACTCCAGGGAGGGGGAACAATGAGCAGTTCTTC. The full variable domain, completed using reference TRBV5-1 and TRBJ2-1, is KAGVTQTPRYLIKTRGQQVTLSCSPISGHRSVSWYQQTPGQGLQFLFEYFSETQRNKGNFPGRFSGRQFSNSRSEMNVSTLELGDSALYLCASSPTPGRGNNEQFFGPGTRLTVL.